The 28 T cell receptor beta chains given below trace back to one sample, sequenced in a study of T cells in localized non-small cell lung cancer. Here immunoSEQ multiplex PCR was the method, and the copy in TCRdb shows in-frame clones only, minus some. In the table there are around 70,000 clones, 70% to 85% of which are singletons. Source: peripheral blood, taken before any cancer treatment. These receptors were obtained from an older female donor with stage I lung adenocarcinoma.

J is TRBJ2-7 and V is TRBV11-2; D is tentatively TRBD1 or TRBD2 (5 bases each). Germline V CDR1 and CDR2: SGHAT, FQNNGV. This CDR3 has 13 amino acids. Trimming removed 5 bases at V and 5 bases at J, with 13 bases between. CDR3 sequence: CASSQPGSHEQYF. The CDR3 coding sequence is TGTGCCAGCAGCCAACCAGGGAGCCACGAGCAGTACTTC.

The V gene is TRBV28, the J gene TRBJ2-1; no clear D. V was clipped by 4 bases and J by 7 bases, with 2 bases between them. Per germline, CDR1 MDHEN and CDR2 SYDVKM. The CDR3 runs 10 residues. This chain's CDR3 is CASSYNEQFF. The DNA for the CDR3 is TGTGCCAGCAGTTATAATGAGCAGTTCTTC.

V is TRBV4-2 and J is TRBJ2-1; 9 bases agree with TRBD2. Germline lookup yields CDR1 LGHNA and CDR2 YNFKEQ. This CDR3 is built from 17 residues. V lost 8 bases to trimming and J lost 5 bases; unmatched junction nucleotides: 16. The DNA for the CDR3 is TGTGCCAGCGCCCCCCAGGCAGGGCTAGCGGGAAACAATGAGCAGTTCTTC. Translation gives CASAPQAGLAGNNEQFF.

This sequence joins TRBV14 and TRBJ1-1; no clear D. Germline loops: CDR1 SGHDN, CDR2 FVKESK. The CDR3 is made up of 15 amino acids. Between the trimmed V and J ends, which lost 0 bases and 1 base, there was a span of 9 bases. The DNA of the CDR3 is TGTGCCAGCAGCCAAGAAGGACTCTCGAACACTGAAGCTTTCTTT. Translating it yields CASSQEGLSNTEAFF.

CDR3 sequence: CASSALGRETQYF. CDR3 DNA: TGTGCCAGCAGTGCTCTTGGGAGAGAGACCCAGTACTTC. This sequence joins TRBV2 and TRBJ2-5; the D gene is possibly TRBD2 (5 bases). CDR1 is SNHLY and CDR2 is FYNNEI in the germline V gene. Trimming stripped 4 bases from V and 4 bases from J, with 10 bases between. This CDR3 is 13 amino acids long.

J is TRBJ2-3 and V is TRBV5-6; possibly TRBD2 for D (6 bases). This CDR3 comprises 17 residues. Germline lookup yields CDR1 SGHDT and CDR2 YYEEEE. Trimming shortened V by 0 bases and J by 4 bases, and 18 bases separated the two germline ends. The CDR3 sequence: CASSLVGPWGGADTQYF. The CDR3 nucleotides are TGTGCCAGCAGCTTGGTCGGGCCCTGGGGCGGGGCAGATACGCAGTATTTT.

The chain joins TRBV29-1 to TRBJ1-2; D is unresolved. Trimming took 7 bases from V and 0 from J, leaving 15 bases between them. Germline V gene lookup returns CDR1 SQVTM and CDR2 ANQGSEA. The CDR3 spans 14 residues. DNA of the CDR3: TGCAGCGCCGCCGGGATACTCTCTAACTATGGCTACACCTTC. This encodes CSAAGILSNYGYTF.

The V gene is TRBV5-1, the J gene TRBJ2-7, with 8 nucleotides matching TRBD1. The CDR3 totals 16 residues. The ends lost 5 bases at V and 2 bases at J; junction bases unmatched: 12. Looked up from germline, CDR1 is SGHRS and CDR2 is YFSETQ. The CDR3 region has the DNA TGCGCCAGCAGGCTCCCTGGGACAGGCCTTCCCTACGAGCAGTACTTC. As protein: CASRLPGTGLPYEQYF.

In its sample, this clone was seen once. The V gene is TRBV7-9, the J gene TRBJ2-7; D is tentatively TRBD1 or TRBD2 (6 bases each). Trimming removed 1 base from V and 2 bases from J, with 18 bases in between. This CDR3 comprises 17 residues. Germline CDR1 is SEHNR and CDR2 is FQNEAQ (reference sequence). DNA of the CDR3: TGTGCCAGCAGCTTAGAGAGCTGGGGGGCATCCACCTACGAGCAGTACTTC. This encodes CASSLESWGASTYEQYF.

The chain has TRBV5-1 and TRBJ1-2, with 10 nucleotides matching TRBD1. Germline V gives CDR1 SGHRS, CDR2 YFSETQ. The trim removed 4 bases at V and 10 bases at J, leaving 10 bases unmatched. CDR3 size: 14 residues. The CDR3 sequence: CASSPEWTGGPYTF. CDR3 nucleotides: TGCGCCAGCAGCCCGGAGTGGACAGGGGGTCCCTACACCTTC.

The genes are TRBV7-9 and TRBJ2-2; 8 bases line up with TRBD1. V lost 5 bases and J lost 5; bases outside the gene matches: 13. CDR3 length: 17 residues. Germline CDR1 SEHNR, CDR2 FQNEAQ (reference sequence). CDR3 sequence (DNA): TGTGCCAGCAGCCCGAAAGGTGACAGGGGAAGGACCGGGGAGCTGTTTTTT. Amino acids: CASSPKGDRGRTGELFF.

This clone occurred a few times. The CDR3 sequence: CASSQGDIQETQYF. Written as DNA, the CDR3 is TGCGCCAGCAGCCAAGGGGACATCCAAGAGACCCAGTACTTC. V is TRBV4-1 and J is TRBJ2-5; tentative D call: TRBD1 (6 bases). The CDR3 is made up of 14 amino acids. Trimming shortened V by 1 base and J by 1 base, and 7 bases separated the two germline ends. CDR1 and CDR2 (germline): MGHRA, YSYEKL.

J is TRBJ1-6 and V is TRBV19; no clear D. The CDR3 covers 15 residues. Looked up from germline, CDR1 is LNHDA and CDR2 is SQIVND (reference sequence). Trimming took off 4 bases at V and 0 bases at J, with 7 bases between the two ends. The CDR3 nucleotides read TGTGCCAGTAGTAGCCGGTTCTCCTATAATTCACCCCTCCACTTT. Translating gives CASSSRFSYNSPLHF.

This rearrangement joins TRBV5-1 to TRBJ2-2, with TRBD2 identical over 7 bases. Germline assignment: CDR1 SGHRS and CDR2 YFSETQ. The V segment lost 4 bases and the J segment 4 bases; nucleotides outside the gene matches: 10. The CDR3 spans 16 residues. The CDR3 nucleotides are TGCGCCAGCAGCCCGTCCCGGGGGGAGAGCACCGGGGAGCTGTTTTTT. It yields the protein CASSPSRGESTGELFF.

Only a few counts were recorded for this clone. The chain joins TRBV28 to TRBJ1-1; possible D gene TRBD1, 5 bases. The length of the CDR3 is 15 residues. In germline, CDR1 is MDHEN, CDR2 SYDVKM. Trimming took off 7 bases at V and 4 bases at J, with 19 bases between the two ends. The CDR3 spells CASNLAGYRSTEAFF. The CDR3 coding sequence is TGTGCCAGCAACCTTGCAGGTTACAGGTCCACTGAAGCTTTCTTT.

The V call is TRBV5-4, the J call TRBJ2-1; TRBD1 matches at 8 bases. With V trimmed by 5 bases and J by 2 bases, 6 bases remained unmatched. From germline, CDR1 is SGHNT and CDR2 YYREEE (reference sequence). The CDR3 sequence is 15 residues long. CDR3 nucleotides: TGTGCCAGCAGACCCGACAGGGGCACCTACAATGAGCAGTTCTTC. Encoded protein: CASRPDRGTYNEQFF.

This CDR3 reads CASTRDGPYEQYF. The CDR3 DNA reads as TGTGCCAGCACAAGGGACGGCCCCTACGAGCAGTACTTC. This sequence joins TRBV6-5 and TRBJ2-7; D could derive from TRBD1 or TRBD2 (5 bases each). Trimming removed 7 bases from V and 2 bases from J, with 12 bases in between. CDR3 length: 13 residues. Germline CDR1 is MNHEY and CDR2 is SVGAGI.

This rearrangement joins TRBV4-3 to TRBJ2-5, with 13 positions matching TRBD2. J was trimmed by 7 bases and V by 5 bases; bases with no gene match: 7. The CDR3 has 15 residues. Germline CDR1 LGHNA, CDR2 YSLEER. CDR3 protein: CASSTGLAGPGTQYF. CDR3 nucleotide sequence: TGCGCCAGCAGCACGGGACTAGCGGGACCCGGGACCCAGTACTTC.

The chain is built from TRBV5-3 and TRBJ2-3; D is uncertain. TRBV5-3 is an ORF, with its function uncertain. Trimming shortened V by 4 bases and J by 1 base, and 13 bases separated the two germline ends. The CDR3 runs 15 residues. CDR3 in amino acids: CARSILFPCTDTQYF. In DNA, the CDR3 is TGTGCCAGAAGCATCCTCTTTCCGTGCACAGATACGCAGTATTTT.

This chain connects TRBV7-9 to TRBJ2-7, with D perhaps matching TRBD2 (6 bases). V was clipped by 2 bases and J by 7 bases, with 12 bases between them. The germline V gene encodes CDR1 SEHNR and CDR2 FQNEAQ (reference sequence). CDR3 size: 13 residues. The CDR3 sequence is CASSLRIAGEQYF. The CDR3 DNA reads as TGTGCCAGCAGCTTAAGGATTGCGGGAGAGCAGTACTTC. The whole variable domain, remainder taken from reference TRBV7-9 and TRBJ2-7, is DTGVSQNPRHKITKRGQNVTFRCDPISEHNRLYWYRQTLGQGPEFLTYFQNEAQLEKSRLLSDRFSAERPKGSFSTLEIQRTEQGDSAMYLCASSLRIAGEQYFGPGTRLTVT.

In DNA form, the CDR3 reads TGTGCCAGCAGTGAGACAGGGTATGAGGCGCGAGGCTACACCTTC. Amino acids: CASSETGYEARGYTF. The V gene is TRBV6-1, the J gene TRBJ1-2, with 7 positions matching TRBD1. The CDR3 sequence is 15 residues long. From germline, CDR1 is MNHNS and CDR2 SASEGT. The V gene end was trimmed by 3 bases and the J gene end by 8 bases; junction bases not matched to a gene: 12.

V gene TRBV27 combines with J gene TRBJ2-7; TRBD1 agrees at 9 bases. The V and J ends lost 0 bases and 3 bases, in that order; junction bases with no gene match: 9. The CDR3 is 17 amino acids. Looked up from germline, CDR1 is MNHEY and CDR2 is SMNVEV (reference sequence). This CDR3 is CASSLSHPGQGNYEQYF. Written as DNA, the CDR3 is TGTGCCAGCAGTTTATCCCATCCGGGACAGGGTAACTACGAGCAGTACTTC.

This chain links TRBV7-2 with TRBJ2-5; the match to TRBD2 covers 9 bases. V lost 5 bases, J lost 4 bases, and 8 bases stayed unmatched. Germline-derived CDR1 and CDR2 are SGHTA and FQGNSA. This CDR3 is built from 15 residues. The CDR3 is CASSPEAGGGETQYF. For the CDR3, the DNA is TGTGCCAGCAGCCCAGAGGCGGGAGGGGGAGAGACCCAGTACTTC.

V and J are TRBV5-1 and TRBJ2-2; TRBD2 matches at 8 bases. In germline, CDR1 is SGHRS, CDR2 YFSETQ. This CDR3 has 14 residues. The J segment lost 2 bases and the V segment lost 6 bases, leaving 3 bases of the junction unmatched. This CDR3 reads CASILAANTGELFF. The CDR3 DNA reads as TGCGCCAGCATACTAGCGGCTAACACCGGGGAGCTGTTTTTT.

This chain connects TRBV27 to TRBJ1-2; 9 bases agree with TRBD1. Per germline, CDR1 MNHEY and CDR2 SMNVEV (reference sequence). The CDR3 totals 13 residues. The V and J ends lost 3 bases and 8 bases, in that order; junction bases with no gene match: 4. CDR3 nucleotide sequence: TGTGCCAGCAGTTTCTCGACAGGGGGAGGCTACACCTTC. As protein: CASSFSTGGGYTF.

This clone was seen just once. This rearrangement joins TRBV28 to TRBJ2-5; D ambiguous. CDR1 and CDR2 from the germline V gene are MDHEN and SYDVKM. The CDR3 covers 12 residues. Trimming pared 7 bases from V and 4 bases from J, leaving 10 bases between. The CDR3 nucleotides are TGTGCCAGCATGAATTCAGCAGAGACCCAGTACTTC. Amino acid sequence: CASMNSAETQYF.

The chain has TRBV28 and TRBJ2-1, with D possibly being TRBD1 (5 bases). The CDR3 is 14 residues long. Trimming took off 10 bases at V and 7 bases at J, with 20 bases between the two ends. Per germline, CDR1 MDHEN and CDR2 SYDVKM. This chain's CDR3 is CATQWAGPRNEQFF. Written as DNA, the CDR3 is TGTGCCACCCAGTGGGCAGGGCCGAGGAATGAGCAGTTCTTC.

V is TRBV7-3 and J is TRBJ2-1; TRBD2 matches at 10 bases. CDR1 and CDR2 (germline): SGHTA, FQGTGA. This CDR3 is 18 amino acids long. The V gene end was trimmed by 0 bases and the J gene end by 1 base; junction bases not matched to a gene: 6. CDR3 residues: CASSLTSAGGPSYNEQFF. The CDR3 DNA is TGTGCCAGCAGCTTAACGTCAGCGGGAGGGCCGTCCTACAATGAGCAGTTCTTC.